These 23 T cell receptor beta chains originate from one sample sequenced in a study of T cell responses to AZD1222 COVID-19 vaccine. The method was immunoSEQ multiplex PCR; TCRdb's version includes in-frame clones alone and lacks a portion of them. The sample lists tens of thousands of clones; around four fifths were seen once. The sequences come from peripheral blood, collected 28 days after the second AZD1222 dose. All receptors come from an adult who received the AZD1222 COVID-19 vaccine.

The chain joins TRBV29-1 to TRBJ2-1, with 15 bases fitting TRBD2. The trim removed 4 bases at V and 7 bases at J, leaving 5 bases unmatched. Germline assignment: CDR1 SQVTM and CDR2 ANQGSEA. The CDR3 is 15 residues long. The CDR3 is CSVGGTSGRRNEQFF. Here the CDR3 DNA reads TGCAGCGTTGGAGGGACTAGCGGGAGGAGGAATGAGCAGTTCTTC.

V is TRBV29-1 and J is TRBJ1-1; D is unclear. This CDR3 region has 14 residues. V lost 0 bases, J lost 6 bases, and 14 bases lay in between. Germline V gives CDR1 SQVTM, CDR2 ANQGSEA. CDR3 loop: CSVEDLLGSAEAFF. Here the CDR3 DNA reads TGCAGCGTTGAAGATCTTTTAGGGAGCGCTGAAGCTTTCTTT.

The V and J genes are TRBV19 and TRBJ2-5; 7 nucleotides match TRBD2. The V gene's germline CDR1 is LNHDA and CDR2 SQIVND (reference sequence). The CDR3 length is 15 residues. J was trimmed by 4 bases and V by 6 bases; bases with no gene match: 11. CDR3 coding DNA: TGTGCCAGTAGCCCAAGCACGGCTAGCGGAGAGACCCAGTACTTC. Residues: CASSPSTASGETQYF. The full variable domain, rest sourced from reference TRBV19 and TRBJ2-5, is DGGITQSPKYLFRKEGQNVTLSCEQNLNHDAMYWYRQDPGQGLRLIYYSQIVNDFQKGDIAEGYSVSREKKESFPLTVTSAQKNPTAFYLCASSPSTASGETQYFGPGTRLLVL.

This clone was seen a handful of times. This chain uses TRBV13 with TRBJ2-5, with D possibly being TRBD1 (6 bases). V lost 3 bases to trimming and J lost 4 bases, with 12 bases between them. Germline V gene sequence: CDR1 PRHDT, CDR2 FYEKMQ (reference sequence). CDR3 length: 14 residues. For the CDR3, the DNA is TGTGCCAGCAGCTTCGCAGGGGAATTAGAGACCCAGTACTTC. Its protein is CASSFAGELETQYF. Together with reference TRBV13 and TRBJ2-5, the CDR3 gives the full variable domain: AAGVIQSPRHLIKEKRETATLKCYPIPRHDTVYWYQQGPGQDPQFLISFYEKMQSDKGSIPDRFSAQQFSDYHSELNMSSLELGDSALYFCASSFAGELETQYFGPGTRLLVL.

The rearrangement joins TRBV6-9 to TRBJ1-1; D not resolved. CDR3 length: 9 amino acids. Germline V gene sequence: CDR1 MNHGY, CDR2 SVAAGI. The CDR3 spells CAGNTEAFF. The CDR3 bases are TGTGCGGGGAACACTGAAGCTTTCTTT.

This rearrangement joins TRBV11-2 to TRBJ1-5; the D gene is possibly TRBD1 (5 bases). The CDR3 consists of 13 residues. From germline, CDR1 is SGHAT and CDR2 FQNNGV. The V end was cut by 5 bases, the J end by 5 bases, with 10 bases between. Here the CDR3 reads CASSLQGDQPQHF. The CDR3 coding sequence is TGTGCCAGCAGCCTCCAGGGCGATCAGCCCCAGCATTTT.

This chain links TRBV7-2 with TRBJ1-1, with D unresolved. Germline assignment: CDR1 SGHTA and CDR2 FQGNSA. V was cut by 5 bases and J by 7 bases, with 14 bases left in between. The CDR3 has 13 residues. The CDR3: CASSTMKADEAFF. In DNA, the CDR3 is TGTGCCAGCAGCACAATGAAAGCCGATGAAGCTTTCTTT.

The chain couples TRBV25-1 to TRBJ1-2; no firm D call. CDR1 and CDR2 (germline): MGHDK, SYGVNS. Between the trimmed V and J ends, which lost 6 bases and 1 base, there was a span of 9 bases. This CDR3 has 13 amino acids. In DNA form, the CDR3 reads TGTGCCAGCAGAGGAGGGCTTAACTATGGCTACACCTTC. Translated: CASRGGLNYGYTF.

In its sample, this clone was seen a few times. This chain joins TRBV12-1 and TRBJ1-1; the table calls TRBD1, which could not be checked here. TRBV12-1 is shown as a pseudogene. This CDR3 is 16 amino acids long. CDR3 DNA sequence: TGTGCCAGCAGCTTCAACACAGGGTCTCGTGACACTGAAGCTTTCTTT. It yields the protein CASSFNTGSRDTEAFF.

The chain is built from TRBV19 and TRBJ2-6, with D tentatively TRBD2 (7 bases). Germline values: CDR1 LNHDA, CDR2 SQIVND (reference sequence). V lost 5 bases to trimming and J lost 4 bases, with 12 bases between them. This CDR3 is 15 amino acids long. CDR3 protein: CASSGGAAGANVLTF. CDR3 in DNA: TGTGCCAGTAGTGGGGGGGCGGCGGGGGCCAACGTCCTGACTTTC. The full variable domain, completed using reference TRBV19 and TRBJ2-6, is DGGITQSPKYLFRKEGQNVTLSCEQNLNHDAMYWYRQDPGQGLRLIYYSQIVNDFQKGDIAEGYSVSREKKESFPLTVTSAQKNPTAFYLCASSGGAAGANVLTFGAGSRLTVL.

The chain is built from TRBV5-4 and TRBJ2-3; D is ambiguous. Trimming left V 2 bases short and J 2 bases short, with 6 bases between. CDR3 length: 13 residues. Germline V CDR1 and CDR2: SGHNT, YYREEE (reference sequence). The CDR3 loop reads CASSFPDTDTQYF. The CDR3 DNA sequence: TGTGCCAGCAGCTTTCCTGACACAGATACGCAGTATTTT.

This clone was recorded only once. The chain combines TRBV10-1 with TRBJ1-2; D is uncertain. Germline V CDR1 and CDR2: WNHNN, SYGVQD (reference sequence). V gave up 4 bases and J gave up 4 bases, with 7 bases separating them. The CDR3 covers 12 residues. The DNA of the CDR3 is TGCGCCAGCAGTGCCGATCTCTATGGCTACACCTTC. Amino acids: CASSADLYGYTF.

The sample holds a few counts of this clone. The J gene is TRBJ2-7, the V gene TRBV12-3 or TRBV12-4; possibly TRBD2 for D (6 bases). Deletions cut 4 bases from V and 4 bases from J, with 8 bases between. This CDR3 comprises 12 residues. CDR3 protein: CASSWRGYEQYF. The CDR3 DNA sequence: TGTGCCAGCAGTTGGCGGGGATACGAGCAGTACTTC.

The rearrangement uses TRBV7-9 and TRBJ2-5, with TRBD2 matching over 9 bases. Germline V gene sequence: CDR1 SEHNR, CDR2 FQNEAQ (reference sequence). V gave up 5 bases and J gave up 1 base; unmatched junction bases: 8. This CDR3 has 16 amino acids. The DNA of the CDR3 is TGTGCCAGCAGCCCCGTTGGGACTAGCCCCCAAGAGACCCAGTACTTC. Translating gives CASSPVGTSPQETQYF.

This chain uses TRBV2 with TRBJ1-1; possible D gene TRBD1, 6 bases. Trimming removed 7 bases at V and 3 bases at J, with 9 bases between. Germline assignment: CDR1 SNHLY and CDR2 FYNNEI. This CDR3 is built from 12 residues. The CDR3 reads CASKRQDTEAFF. CDR3 DNA sequence: TGTGCCAGCAAAAGACAGGACACTGAAGCTTTCTTT.

The chain is built from TRBV12-3 or TRBV12-4 and TRBJ1-2, with D perhaps TRBD1 (6 bases). The CDR3 has 13 amino acids. The germline V and J ends were trimmed by 5 bases and 7 bases, with 14 bases remaining between them. The CDR3 DNA follows: TGTGCCAGCAGTGGAACAGGGCAGGGTGGCTACACCTTC. Translating gives CASSGTGQGGYTF.

This clone was observed a few times. The chain combines TRBV5-4 with TRBJ1-3, with D possibly being TRBD1 (5 bases). The V end lost 1 base, the J end lost 4 bases, and 12 bases lay between the germline ends. The CDR3 is 15 residues long. CDR1 and CDR2 (germline): SGHNT, YYREEE (reference sequence). CDR3 residues: CASSLPGTDGNTIYF. DNA of the CDR3: TGTGCCAGCAGCTTGCCCGGGACCGACGGAAACACCATATATTTT.

The V call is TRBV6-5, the J call TRBJ1-3; perhaps TRBD1 as D (5 bases). This CDR3 has 15 amino acids. The V gene's germline CDR1 is MNHEY and CDR2 SVGAGI. V was shortened by 5 bases and J by 0 bases, with 11 bases between the two germline ends. The CDR3 sequence: CASSPGLFSGNTIYF. The CDR3 region has the DNA TGTGCCAGCAGTCCGGGACTGTTCTCTGGAAACACCATATATTTT.

V usage is TRBV4-2 and J usage is TRBJ2-1; no definite D call. The V end was cut by 3 bases, the J end by 5 bases, with 11 bases between. This CDR3 spans 14 amino acids. Germline lookup yields CDR1 LGHNA and CDR2 YNFKEQ. The CDR3 region is CASSHPLVHNEQFF. The CDR3 region has the DNA TGTGCCAGCAGCCACCCTCTAGTCCACAATGAGCAGTTCTTC.

The genes are TRBV30 and TRBJ1-6; D not resolved. V lost 3 bases and J 11 bases, leaving 11 bases between the germline ends. The CDR3 consists of 12 residues. Germline V gene lookup returns CDR1 GTSNPN and CDR2 SVGIG (reference sequence). The CDR3: CAWRDWRTPLHF. For the CDR3, the DNA is TGTGCCTGGAGAGACTGGCGGACACCCCTCCACTTT.

The chain has TRBV5-6 and TRBJ2-7; D is possibly TRBD1 (8 bases). V lost 0 bases and J lost 11, with 12 bases in between. This CDR3 is built from 12 residues. Germline CDR1 and CDR2: SGHDT and YYEEEE. For the CDR3, the DNA is TGTGCCAGCAGCTTGGGGACAGGGAGGGAGTACTTC. Protein sequence: CASSLGTGREYF.

The gene calls are TRBV11-1 and TRBJ2-5; D possibly matches TRBD1 or TRBD2 (5 bases each). The germline gives CDR1 SGHAT, CDR2 FQDESV (reference sequence). The CDR3 totals 16 residues. Trimming pared 4 bases from V and 7 bases from J, leaving 22 bases between. The CDR3 spells CASSYSPPGPLGTQYF. CDR3 bases: TGTGCCAGCAGCTACTCCCCGCCGGGACCACTAGGGACCCAGTACTTC.

The chain employs TRBV5-4 and TRBJ1-2; no clear D. The CDR3 spans 13 residues. Germline V CDR1 and CDR2: SGHNT, YYREEE (reference sequence). Trimming took off 2 bases at V and 2 bases at J, with 7 bases between the two ends. CDR3 coding DNA: TGTGCCAGCAGCTTCAACAGAAACTATGGCTACACCTTC. As protein: CASSFNRNYGYTF.